This T cell receptor (beta chain) was identified in a study of patients and donors after allogeneic stem cell transplantation. TCRdb redid the calling of the RT-PCR reads with MiXCR, one entry per CDR3 protein. The sample lists about 34,000 distinct CDR3 sequences; roughly a third were seen once. This TCR was sampled from a human donor who was either an allogeneic HSCT recipient or a stem cell or donor lymphocyte infusion donor (not recorded which). It is not recorded whose cells these are; they may come from a transplant donor. Input material: blood, either unsorted or a sorted T cell fraction (not recorded which).

CDR3 in DNA: TGCAGCGGGACAGGGCGATCCGGCTACACCTTC. Its translation is CSGTGRSGYTF. V is TRBV29-1 and J is TRBJ1-2, with 8 bases that match TRBD1. This CDR3 region has 11 residues. Germline V gene sequence: CDR1 SQVTM, CDR2 ANQGSEA. V trimming: 7 bases; J trimming: 8 bases; junction bases outside the gene matches: 6.